This note documents a single T cell receptor (beta chain) sequence. Its cognate antigen has yet to be identified. Per-base qualities were not stored, and no clone one base away is much larger. This sample stems from a study of control samples from healthy donors and cancer patients (dated by TCRdb to 2019 to 2021). The CDR3 sequence holds 14 residues, the cysteine and phenylalanine included. CDR3 DNA is the only sequence kept; it has 42 bases, read in frame from the first base. Reading the germline V gene gives CDR1 SQVTM and CDR2 ANQGSEA. The junction shows trimming of 6 bases on V and 5 bases on J, plus 17 bases between the germline ends. To prepare the library, the immunoSEQ multiplex PCR assay was applied. TCRdb took this table from immuneACCESS and kept in-frame rearrangements with V and J called. Such tables lack part of the clones; where checked against another copy, unresolved V genes explain under half of the gap, and the rest is unexplained. For this sample the table gives about 98,000 clones, of which around three quarters were detected only once. Roughly a tenth of the sample lies in the top ten.

The TCR comes from a woman aged 25 to 45 in good health. The rearrangement joined TRBV29-1 to TRBJ1-5; a confident D gene designation cannot be given. The sequencing sample was made of blood. The CDR3 protein sequence reads: CSVQAGRSDQPQHF. The nucleotide sequence is given as TGCAGCGTCCAAGCAGGAAGGAGTGATCAGCCCCAGCATTTT.